This section outlines one T cell receptor (beta chain) sequence together with its context. This entry belongs to a study of blood T cell repertoires in COVID-19. Some clones are missing from TCRdb's copy, which holds only in-frame ones; the method was immunoSEQ multiplex PCR. This sample carries some 200,000 clones, around 86% of them seen once, and the ten largest clones take approximately 4.8%. The germline V gene encodes CDR1 LGHDT and CDR2 YNNKEL (reference sequence). The V end lost 2 bases, the J end lost 6 bases, and 13 bases lay between the germline ends. The CDR3 spans 14 residues. This receptor was obtained from a man aged 50-60 years with acute or convalescent COVID-19. This sequence joins TRBV3-1 (or the pseudogene TRBV3-2) and TRBJ1-2; D is ambiguous. The sequenced sample consisted of peripheral blood. The CDR3 spells CASSQNTLSNGYTF. The DNA of the CDR3 is TGTGCCAGCAGCCAAAACACCCTTTCGAATGGCTACACCTTC.